This T cell receptor (beta chain) derives from a study of blood T cell repertoires in COVID-19. CDR3 length: 15 amino acids. The V end was cut by 0 bases, the J end by 4 bases, with 12 bases between. Per the germline V gene, CDR1 is SGHAT and CDR2 is FQNNGV. Profiled with immunoSEQ multiplex PCR; TCRdb holds only in-frame clones, not every one. The data contain 250,000 to 350,000 clones, around 85% of them singletons. The clonotype originates from a woman aged 25 to 45 who had recovered from COVID-19. Sequencing input: PBMCs or T cells enriched from blood (not recorded which). The rearrangement links TRBV11-2 to TRBJ1-2; D gene uncertain. CDR3 nucleotides: TGTGCCAGCAGCTTAGAAACGCGGGCCGGCTATGGCTACACCTTC. As protein: CASSLETRAGYGYTF.